This entry is about one T cell receptor beta chain. The data were produced by immunoSEQ multiplex PCR, yet TCRdb's version contains in-frame clones alone and is incomplete. The table shows tens of thousands of clones, with around 92% occurring only once. This entry is derived from a study of blood T cell repertoires in COVID-19. This CDR3 has 15 amino acids. Trimming pared 0 bases from V and 1 base from J, leaving 9 bases between. Germline lookup yields CDR1 MNHEY and CDR2 SVGAGI. The clonotype was recovered from a woman aged 60-75 years with active COVID-19. Sequencing was carried out using peripheral blood. The V gene is TRBV6-5, the J gene TRBJ1-2; D perhaps matches TRBD1 (6 bases). The CDR3 DNA is TGTGCCAGCAGTTACTCCGGGACAATTAACTATGGCTACACCTTC. Amino acids: CASSYSGTINYGYTF.